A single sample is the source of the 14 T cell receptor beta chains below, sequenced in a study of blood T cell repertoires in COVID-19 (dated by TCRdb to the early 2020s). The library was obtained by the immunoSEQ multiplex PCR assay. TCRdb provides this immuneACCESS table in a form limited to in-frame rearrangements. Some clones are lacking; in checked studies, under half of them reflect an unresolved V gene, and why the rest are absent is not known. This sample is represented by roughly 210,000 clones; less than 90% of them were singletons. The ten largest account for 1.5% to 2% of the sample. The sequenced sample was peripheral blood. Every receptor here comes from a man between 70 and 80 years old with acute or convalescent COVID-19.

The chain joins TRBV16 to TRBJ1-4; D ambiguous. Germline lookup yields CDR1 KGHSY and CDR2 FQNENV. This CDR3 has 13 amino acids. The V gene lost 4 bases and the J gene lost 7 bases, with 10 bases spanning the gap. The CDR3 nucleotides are TGTGCCAGCAGCCCCCGGTATGCTGAAAAACTGTTTTTT. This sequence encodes CASSPRYAEKLFF.

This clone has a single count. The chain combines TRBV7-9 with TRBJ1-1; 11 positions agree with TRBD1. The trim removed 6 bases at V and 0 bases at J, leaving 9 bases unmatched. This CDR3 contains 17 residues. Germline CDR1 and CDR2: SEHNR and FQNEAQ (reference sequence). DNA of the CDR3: TGTGCCAGCAGTCAGCCGGGACAGGGGGTACTGAACACTGAAGCTTTCTTT. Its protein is CASSQPGQGVLNTEAFF.

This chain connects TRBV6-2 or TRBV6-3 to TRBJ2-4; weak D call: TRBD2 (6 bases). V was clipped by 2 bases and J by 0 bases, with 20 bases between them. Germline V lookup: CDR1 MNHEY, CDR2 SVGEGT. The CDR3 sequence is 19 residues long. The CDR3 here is CASSYPGGSGGVAKNIQYF. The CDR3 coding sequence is TGTGCCAGCAGTTACCCCGGGGGTAGCGGAGGAGTAGCCAAAAACATTCAGTACTTC.

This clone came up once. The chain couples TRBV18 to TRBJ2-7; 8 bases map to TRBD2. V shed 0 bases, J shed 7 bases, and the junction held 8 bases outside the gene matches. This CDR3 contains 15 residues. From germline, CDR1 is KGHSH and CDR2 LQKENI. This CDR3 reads CASSPPGLGNYEQYF. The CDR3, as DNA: TGTGCCAGCTCACCACCGGGACTAGGTAATTATGAGCAGTACTTC.

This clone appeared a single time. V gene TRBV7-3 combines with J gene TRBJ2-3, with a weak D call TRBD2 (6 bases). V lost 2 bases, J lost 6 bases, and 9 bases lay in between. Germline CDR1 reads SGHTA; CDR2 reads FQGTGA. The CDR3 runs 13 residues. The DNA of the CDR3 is TGTGCCAGCAGCTTACTTCGGGGGGATACGCAGTATTTT. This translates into CASSLLRGDTQYF. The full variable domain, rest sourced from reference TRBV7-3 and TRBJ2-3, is GAGVSQTPSNKVTEKGKYVELRCDPISGHTALYWYRQSLGQGPEFLIYFQGTGAADDSGLPNDRFFAVRPEGSVSTLKIQRTERGDSAVYLCASSLLRGDTQYFGPGTRLTVL.

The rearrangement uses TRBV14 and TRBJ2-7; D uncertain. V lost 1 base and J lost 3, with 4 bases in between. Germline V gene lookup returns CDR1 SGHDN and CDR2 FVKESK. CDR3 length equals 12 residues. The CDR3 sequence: CASSQAVYEQYF. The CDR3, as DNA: TGTGCCAGCAGCCAAGCTGTCTACGAGCAGTACTTC. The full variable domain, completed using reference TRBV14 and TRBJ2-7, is EAGVTQFPSHSVIEKGQTVTLRCDPISGHDNLYWYRRVMGKEIKFLLHFVKESKQDESGMPNNRFLAERTGGTYSTLKVQPAELEDSGVYFCASSQAVYEQYFGPGTRLTVT.

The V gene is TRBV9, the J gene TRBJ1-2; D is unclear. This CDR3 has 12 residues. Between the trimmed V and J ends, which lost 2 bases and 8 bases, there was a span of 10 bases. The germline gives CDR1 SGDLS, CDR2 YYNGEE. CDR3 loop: CASSVLGGGYTF. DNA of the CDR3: TGTGCCAGCAGCGTCCTCGGAGGCGGCTACACCTTC.

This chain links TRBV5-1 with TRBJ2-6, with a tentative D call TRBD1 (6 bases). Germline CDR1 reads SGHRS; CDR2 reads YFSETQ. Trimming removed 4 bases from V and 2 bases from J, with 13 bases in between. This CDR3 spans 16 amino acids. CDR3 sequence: CASSLEQGTGANVLTF. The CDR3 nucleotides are TGCGCCAGCAGCCTTGAACAGGGAACTGGGGCCAACGTCCTGACTTTC. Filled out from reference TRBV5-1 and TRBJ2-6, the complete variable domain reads KAGVTQTPRYLIKTRGQQVTLSCSPISGHRSVSWYQQTPGQGLQFLFEYFSETQRNKGNFPGRFSGRQFSNSRSEMNVSTLELGDSALYLCASSLEQGTGANVLTFGAGSRLTVL.

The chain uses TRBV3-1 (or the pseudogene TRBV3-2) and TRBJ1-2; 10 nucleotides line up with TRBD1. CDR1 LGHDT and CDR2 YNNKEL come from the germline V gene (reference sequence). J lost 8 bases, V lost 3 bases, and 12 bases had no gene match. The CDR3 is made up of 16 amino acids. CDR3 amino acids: CASSQRQGAPQSGYTF. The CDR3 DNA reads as TGTGCCAGCAGCCAGCGACAGGGGGCGCCTCAAAGCGGCTACACCTTC.

CDR3 loop: CASSQKATRKQYF. CDR3 DNA sequence: TGTGCCAGCAGCCAGAAAGCCACCCGTAAGCAGTACTTC. The rearrangement uses TRBV3-1 (or the pseudogene TRBV3-2) and TRBJ2-7; D ambiguous. CDR3 length: 13 amino acids. Germline V gives CDR1 LGHDT, CDR2 YNNKEL (reference sequence). The V end was cut by 3 bases, the J end by 8 bases, with 14 bases between.

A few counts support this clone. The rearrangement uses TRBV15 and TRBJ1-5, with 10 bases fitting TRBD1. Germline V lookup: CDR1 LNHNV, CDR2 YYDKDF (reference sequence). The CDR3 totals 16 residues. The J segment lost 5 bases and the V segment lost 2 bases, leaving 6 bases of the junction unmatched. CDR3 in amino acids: CATSRLTGTGDQPQHF. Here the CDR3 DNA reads TGTGCCACCAGCAGACTCACCGGGACAGGGGATCAGCCCCAGCATTTT. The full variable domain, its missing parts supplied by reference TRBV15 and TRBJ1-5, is DAMVIQNPRYQVTQFGKPVTLSCSQTLNHNVMYWYQQKSSQAPKLLFHYYDKDFNNEADTPDNFQSRRPNTSFCFLDIRSPGLGDTAMYLCATSRLTGTGDQPQHFGDGTRLSIL.

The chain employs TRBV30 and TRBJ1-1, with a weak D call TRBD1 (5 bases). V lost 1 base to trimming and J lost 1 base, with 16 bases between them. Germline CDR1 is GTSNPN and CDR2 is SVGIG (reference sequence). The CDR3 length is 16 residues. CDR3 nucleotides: TGTGCCTGGAGTGATGGCAGCCAGGGAAAGAACACTGAAGCTTTCTTT. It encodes CAWSDGSQGKNTEAFF.

CDR3: CASTWGDNSPLHF. Here the CDR3 DNA reads TGTGCCAGCACCTGGGGGGACAATTCACCCCTCCACTTT. This chain uses TRBV5-8 with TRBJ1-6, with a possible D match to TRBD1 (5 bases). The V gene lost 6 bases and the J gene lost 7 bases, with 11 bases spanning the gap. Germline CDR1 reads SGHTS; CDR2 reads YDEGEE. The CDR3 totals 13 residues.

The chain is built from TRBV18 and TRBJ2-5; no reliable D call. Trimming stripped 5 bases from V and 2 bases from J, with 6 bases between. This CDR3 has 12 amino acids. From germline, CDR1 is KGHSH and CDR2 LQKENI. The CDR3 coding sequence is TGTGCCAGCTCAGGAGTACAAGAGACCCAGTACTTC. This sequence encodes CASSGVQETQYF.